This paragraph reports one T cell receptor (beta chain). TCRdb keeps only in-frame clones here, not all; method: immunoSEQ multiplex PCR. The sample consists of some 130,000 clones, more than 90% of them appearing once. The data originate from a study of control samples from healthy donors and cancer patients. With V trimmed by 7 bases and J by 4 bases, 6 bases remained unmatched. The germline gives CDR1 MNHEY, CDR2 SMNVEV (reference sequence). The CDR3 covers 14 residues. Sequencing was done on a sample of blood. The V call is TRBV27, the J call TRBJ1-1, with TRBD1 matching over 10 bases. This receptor was obtained from a man in his late teens or twenties in good health. CDR3: CASMRTGGSTEAFF. Written as DNA, the CDR3 is TGTGCCAGCATGAGGACAGGGGGAAGCACTGAAGCTTTCTTT.